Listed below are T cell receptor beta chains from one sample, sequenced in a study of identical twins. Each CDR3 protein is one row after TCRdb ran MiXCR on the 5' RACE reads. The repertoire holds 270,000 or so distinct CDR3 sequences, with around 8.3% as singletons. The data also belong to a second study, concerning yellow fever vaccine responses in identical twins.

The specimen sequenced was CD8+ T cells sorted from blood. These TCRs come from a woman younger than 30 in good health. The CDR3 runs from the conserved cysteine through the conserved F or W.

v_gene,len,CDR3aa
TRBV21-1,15,CASSFGQASDTEAFF
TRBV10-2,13,CASSSLMSYEQYF
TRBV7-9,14,CASSPKTSGDEQFF
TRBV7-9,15,CASSPPGTSGSGQYF
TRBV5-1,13,CASSSDIGDTQYF
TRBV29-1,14,CSVEDRDRQETQYF
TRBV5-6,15,CASSLLLGAYNEQFF
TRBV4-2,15,CASSQGPGEAYEQYF
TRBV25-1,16,CASSGSGMTGGYEQYF
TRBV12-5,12,CATRLNTGELFF
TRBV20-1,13,CSTGRVLSYEQYF
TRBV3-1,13,CASRQTGTYGYTF
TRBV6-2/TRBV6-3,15,CASSYSLQVDNEQFF
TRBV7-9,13,CASSLGMEEKLFF
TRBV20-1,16,CSARRLAGVTSYEQYF
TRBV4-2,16,CASSPDSGADGWEQYF
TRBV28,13,CASRGGTSYEQYF
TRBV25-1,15,CASSDFGSIQETQYF
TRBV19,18,CASSIASVIKVSNQPQHF
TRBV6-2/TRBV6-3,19,CASSYLHPLLAGKYNEQFF
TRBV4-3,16,CASSQDYSGDGYEQYF
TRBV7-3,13,CASSFIGTDTQYF
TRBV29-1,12,CSVEGLNTEAFF
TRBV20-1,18,CSVDPQGLGRSYNSPLHF
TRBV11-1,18,CASSSSSGLAGGYNEQFF
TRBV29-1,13,CSVEDLGTGELFF
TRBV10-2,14,CASSGRGAVDTQYF
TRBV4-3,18,CASSQDKAGTSGSYEQYF
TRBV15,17,CATSRDKGSGSYNEQFF
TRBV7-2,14,CASSPVGSGNTIYF
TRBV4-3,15,CASSQGTGGTDTQYF
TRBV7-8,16,CASSLIKGGGFYEQYF
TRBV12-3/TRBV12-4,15,CASSLIWEATGELFF
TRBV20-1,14,CSAEPSDSYNEQFF
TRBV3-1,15,CASSQVRGVDYEQYF
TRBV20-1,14,CSARAGGEIGELFF
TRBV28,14,CASSATGQQYEQYF
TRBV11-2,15,CASSSYDTSYNEQFF
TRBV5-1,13,CASSLFLDRGAFF
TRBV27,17,CASSSPGQGLLSGELFF
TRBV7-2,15,CASSNDGSPYNEQFF
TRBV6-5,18,CASSYLTDREQSGNTIYF